The clone carrying this TCR beta chain was seen a handful of times. TCRdb reprocessed the 5' RACE reads via MiXCR and lists one record per CDR3 protein. The sample shows just under 350,000 distinct CDR3 sequences, roughly 14% of them seen only once. CDR3 length: 15 amino acids. V dropped 5 bases and J dropped 5; count of bases not matched to a gene: 11. This sample was taken from a study of CD8 T cells in ankylosing spondylitis. Sequencing was performed on blood, either unsorted or a sorted T cell fraction (not recorded which). The sequence derives from a male donor with ankylosing spondylitis or in good health (not recorded which). This rearrangement joins TRBV12-3 or TRBV12-4 to TRBJ2-5; 7 nucleotides match TRBD1. CDR3 DNA sequence: TGTGCCAGCAGTCCAATGACAGGGTTGGTGGAGACCCAGTACTTC. Protein sequence: CASSPMTGLVETQYF.